This T cell receptor (beta chain) was documented in a study of cytomegalovirus exposure and HLA in healthy donors. Notes on the study in general: A few of the chains that were CMV-associated were confirmed in vitro to be specific for CMV antigens.

As concerns this clone: No antigen is known for it.

TCRdb keeps only in-frame clones here, not all; method: immunoSEQ multiplex PCR. The sample has roughly 150,000 clones, 96% seen once. The V gene lost 0 bases and the J gene lost 0 bases, with 7 bases spanning the gap. This CDR3 is built from 15 residues. CDR1 and CDR2 (germline): SGHTA, FQGTGA. The donors were in the roughly 130-subject validation cohort, distinct from the approximately 700-subject first cohort. The chain recombines TRBV7-3 with TRBJ2-3; D gene uncertain. Sequencing was done on a sample of PBMCs. The source of this sequence is a woman under 30 in good health and CMV-seronegative. The CDR3 coding sequence is TGTGCCAGCAGCTTAACGGCTCATAGCACAGATACGCAGTATTTT. Translated: CASSLTAHSTDTQYF.